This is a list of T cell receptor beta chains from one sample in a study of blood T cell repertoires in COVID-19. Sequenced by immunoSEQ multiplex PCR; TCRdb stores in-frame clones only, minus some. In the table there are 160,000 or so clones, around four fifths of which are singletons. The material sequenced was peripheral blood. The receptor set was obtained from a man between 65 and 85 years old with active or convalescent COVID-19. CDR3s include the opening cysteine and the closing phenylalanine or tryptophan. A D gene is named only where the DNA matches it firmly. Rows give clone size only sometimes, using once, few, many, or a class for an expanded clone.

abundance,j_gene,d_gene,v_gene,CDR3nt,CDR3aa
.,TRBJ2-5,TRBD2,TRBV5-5,TGTGCCAGCAGCTTGTCCCGGTTAGCGGGGGGGATTGAGACCCAGTACTTC,CASSLSRLAGGIETQYF
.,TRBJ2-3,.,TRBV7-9,TGTGCCAGCACTCGAGGTGGGGGGAGCACAGATACGCAGTATTTT,CASTRGGGSTDTQYF
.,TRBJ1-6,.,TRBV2,TGTGCCAGCAGTGGGCCCTTGACGGGAATAAGCTCCTATAATTCACCCCTCCACTTT,CASSGPLTGISSYNSPLHF
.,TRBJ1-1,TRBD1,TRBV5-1,TGCGCCAGCAGCATTGGACAGGGGGCTTGGCTGGACACTGAAGCTTTCTTT,CASSIGQGAWLDTEAFF
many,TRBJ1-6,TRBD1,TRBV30,TGTGCCTGGAGTGTACGGGACAGTGAGGTAAATTCACCCCTCCACTTT,CAWSVRDSEVNSPLHF
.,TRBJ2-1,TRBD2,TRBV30,TGTGCCTGGAGACGTAGCGGGGGAAACTACAATGAGCAGTTCTTC,CAWRRSGGNYNEQFF
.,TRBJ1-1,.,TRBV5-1,TGCGCCAGCAGACAGAGGGCCGACACTGAAGCTTTCTTT,CASRQRADTEAFF
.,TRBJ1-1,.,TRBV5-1,TGCGCCAGCAGCACAAATGTCGAAAACACTGAAGCTTTCTTT,CASSTNVENTEAFF
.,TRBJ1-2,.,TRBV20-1,TGCGGACAAACAGGGAACTATGGCTACACCTTC,CGQTGNYGYTF
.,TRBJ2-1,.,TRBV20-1,TGCAGTGCTAGTCCAACACCCAATGAGCAGTTCTTC,CSASPTPNEQFF
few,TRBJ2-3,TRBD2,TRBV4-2,TGTGCCAGCAGCCAAGATGCTAGCGGGAGTAAAAGGGATACGCAGTATTTT,CASSQDASGSKRDTQYF
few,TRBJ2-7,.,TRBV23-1,TGCGCCAGCAGTCAGGTAGCTTCAGAGTCCTCATACTCCTGGGTGCAGTACTTC,CASSQVASESSYSWVQYF
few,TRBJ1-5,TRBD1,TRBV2,TGTGCCAGCGCCCGGGACAGCGCTGAGCCCCAGCATTTT,CASARDSAEPQHF
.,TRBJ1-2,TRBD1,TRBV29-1,TGCAGCGTTGGCGGGACAGGGGCCGACGTCTTC,CSVGGTGADVF
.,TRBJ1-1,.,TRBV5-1,TGCGCCAGCAGCATAACGGGACACGCGAACACTGAAGCTTTCTTT,CASSITGHANTEAFF
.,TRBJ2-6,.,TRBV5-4,TGTGCCAGCAGCTTGGGTAGCCCTCCCAACGTCCTGACTTTC,CASSLGSPPNVLTF
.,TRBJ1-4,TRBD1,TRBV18,TGTGCCAGCTCCCTTCGGACAGGGGGTAATGAAAAACTGTTTTTT,CASSLRTGGNEKLFF
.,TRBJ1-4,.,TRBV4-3,TGCGCCAGCAGCCAAGATGGGTCAGGGTCTGGTGAAAAACTGTTTTTT,CASSQDGSGSGEKLFF
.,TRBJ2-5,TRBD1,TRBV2,TGTGCCAGCAGTGGACAGGGGCAGACCCAGTACTTC,CASSGQGQTQYF
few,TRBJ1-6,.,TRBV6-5,TGTGCCAGCAGCCCCGAAGGACAAAGATCACCCCTCCACTTT,CASSPEGQRSPLHF
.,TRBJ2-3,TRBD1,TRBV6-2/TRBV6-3,TGTGCCAGCAGTTACTCAACAGGGGGCGTAGATACGCAGTATTTT,CASSYSTGGVDTQYF
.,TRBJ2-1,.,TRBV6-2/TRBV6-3,TGTGCCAGCAGTTGGACAGACTTCTACAATGAGCAGTTCTTC,CASSWTDFYNEQFF
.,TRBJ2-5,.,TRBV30,TGTGCCTGGAGTCTAGTAGAGACCCAGTACTTC,CAWSLVETQYF
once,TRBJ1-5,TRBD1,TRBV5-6,TGTGCCAGCAGCGCGGGACAGGGGGCCTGGTATCAGCCCCAGCATTTT,CASSAGQGAWYQPQHF
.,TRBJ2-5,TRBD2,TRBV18,TGTGCCAGCTCACCTGGACTAGCGCAAGAGACCCAGTACTTC,CASSPGLAQETQYF
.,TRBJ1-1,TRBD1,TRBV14,TGTGCCAGCAGCCATGGGACAGGGGGCTGGAACACTGAAGCTTTCTTT,CASSHGTGGWNTEAFF
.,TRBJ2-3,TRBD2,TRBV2,TGTGCCAGCACCCCGCGGGAGTTCGGCGCAGATACGCAGTATTTT,CASTPREFGADTQYF
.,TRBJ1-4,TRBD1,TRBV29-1,TGCAGCGCCCAGGGGGCGCGGGGTGAAAAACTGTTTTTT,CSAQGARGEKLFF
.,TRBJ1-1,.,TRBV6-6,TGTGCCTCCGCAGTGGGGGGCACTGAAGCTTTCTTT,CASAVGGTEAFF
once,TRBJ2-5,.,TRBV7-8,TGTGCCAGCACCCTCTACAGGGGCGGGGGGTACCAAGAGACCCAGTACTTC,CASTLYRGGGYQETQYF
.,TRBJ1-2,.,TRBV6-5,TGTGCCAGCAGTTACTCCCATGGAGCTAACTATGGCTACACCTTC,CASSYSHGANYGYTF
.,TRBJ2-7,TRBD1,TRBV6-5,TGTGCCAGCAGTCCGGGACAGGTACGCTACGAGCAGTACTTC,CASSPGQVRYEQYF
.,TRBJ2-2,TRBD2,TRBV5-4,TGTGCCAGCAGCCCTAGCGGGGGGGCGGGCACCGGGGAGCTGTTTTTT,CASSPSGGAGTGELFF
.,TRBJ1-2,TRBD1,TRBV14,TGTGCCAGCCAAAGGGACAGGGGGTATGGCTACACCTTC,CASQRDRGYGYTF
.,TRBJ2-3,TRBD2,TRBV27,TGTGCCAGCAGTTTGCTCAGCGGGGGGGCCCAGGATACGCAGTATTTT,CASSLLSGGAQDTQYF
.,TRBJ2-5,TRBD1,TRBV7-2,TGTGCCACCCTCTGGGACGGGGGACAGGGGACCCAGTACTTC,CATLWDGGQGTQYF
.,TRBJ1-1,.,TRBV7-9,TGTGCCACCAACCAGGCGGGGAACACTGAAGCTTTCTTT,CATNQAGNTEAFF
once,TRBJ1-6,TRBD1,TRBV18,TGTGCCAGCTCACTAAGGGGGCTGGATAATTCACCCCTCCACTTT,CASSLRGLDNSPLHF
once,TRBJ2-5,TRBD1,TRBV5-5,TGTGCCAGCAGCCTCGGGACAGGGGGGGAGACCCAGTACTTC,CASSLGTGGETQYF
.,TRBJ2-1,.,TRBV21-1,TGTGCCAGCGTTTTTAACCTCAGCTCCTACAATGAGCAGTTCTTC,CASVFNLSSYNEQFF
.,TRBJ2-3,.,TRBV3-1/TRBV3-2,TGTGCCAGCAGCCTAACAGATACGCAGTATTTT,CASSLTDTQYF
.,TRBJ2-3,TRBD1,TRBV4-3,TGCGCCAGCAGCCAACGGGACAGCTTCCTCACAGATACGCAGTATTTT,CASSQRDSFLTDTQYF
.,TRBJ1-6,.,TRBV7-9,TGTGCCAGCAGCTTGACAGCAAACTATAATTCACCCCTCCACTTT,CASSLTANYNSPLHF
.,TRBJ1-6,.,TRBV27,TGTGCCAGCAGTTCGCAGGTCTCGGGGAATTCACCCCTCCACTTT,CASSSQVSGNSPLHF
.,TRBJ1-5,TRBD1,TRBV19,TGTGCCAGTAGCCTACAGGGGGAGCAGCCCCAGCATTTT,CASSLQGEQPQHF
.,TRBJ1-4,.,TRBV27,TGTGCCAGCCGAGACACGGGGAATATGGTAACTAATGAAAAACTGTTTTTT,CASRDTGNMVTNEKLFF
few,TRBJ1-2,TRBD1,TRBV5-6,TGTGCCAGCAGCTTGGGCGGACAGGGGGCCTCTAACTATGGCTACACCTTC,CASSLGGQGASNYGYTF
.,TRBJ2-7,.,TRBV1,TGCACCAGCAGTCAGGACAGGGGAGACGAGCAGTACTTC,CTSSQDRGDEQYF
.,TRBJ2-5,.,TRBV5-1,TGCGCCAGCAGCCTGTGGGACACCTGGACAGCGGAGACCCAGTACTTC,CASSLWDTWTAETQYF
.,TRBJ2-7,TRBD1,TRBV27,TGTGCCAGCAGTAAAATACGGGACAGCCACGAGCAGTACTTC,CASSKIRDSHEQYF